This T cell receptor (beta chain) was recorded in a study of T cell repertoires in cytomegalovirus infection (dated by TCRdb to the late 2010s). The study in broad terms: The HLA type of each donor mattered for the analysis, because public TCR beta signatures pointed to carriage of CMV infection along with the matching HLA type. Study-wide conclusions, independent of this receptor: The ex vivo response was dominated by HLA-C-restricted CMV-specific TCR beta clonotypes, and the single most frequent clonotype in two of eight donors was supplied by these HLA-C-restricted clonotypes. In both this cohort and an independent cohort of under 450 donors, the cumulative frequency of public TCR beta family members distinguished carriers of CMV infection plus the relevant HLA type.

Based on the germline V gene, the CDR1 and CDR2 sequences are MDHEN and SYDVKM. Trimming takes 5 bases from V and 8 bases from J, and the germline ends sit 15 bases apart. The CDR3 holds 13 amino acids from the cysteine to the phenylalanine. Here the CDR3 DNA is all that survives: 39 bases in frame from base 1. The run used an Illumina HiSeq 1500. The public sequencing data were trimmed at Q25 with fastp and processed into clonotypes with MiXCR by TCRdb, which kept only in-frame beta chains. Entries that share a CDR3 protein sequence are merged under the most common genes and DNA. Present in this sample are roughly 110,000 distinct CDR3 sequences, around 10% of which were seen just once. The leading ten clones occupy around 33% of the sample. This clonotype was seen only a few times. Its specific antigen is unknown. Base qualities are not recorded, but no much larger clone differs from it by a single base.

The sequence is built from TRBV28 and TRBJ1-2; the D gene is perhaps TRBD1, from 5 matching bases. The sequence derives from a human donor in good health (CMV status not recorded). Some clones in this sample may be carry-over from other donors' samples. The material sequenced was PBMCs, sequenced either directly or after in vitro stimulation (not recorded which). The CDR3 reads as follows: CASSLRDGLGYTF. Read as DNA, the sequence is TGTGCCAGCAGTCTCCGGGACGGCCTGGGCTACACCTTC.